What follows are 24 T cell receptor beta chains derived from one specimen sequenced in a study of cytomegalovirus exposure and HLA in healthy donors (dated by TCRdb to between 2016 and 2019). Library construction relied on the immunoSEQ multiplex PCR assay. A mixture of 60 forward primers for TCR Vbeta segments and 13 reverse primers for TCR Jbeta segments was used in the multiplex PCR. Held by TCRdb, this immuneACCESS table contains in-frame sequences only and omits some clones. Under half of the omission traces to an unresolved V gene where checked; the cause of the rest is unknown. The sample table lists over 100,000 clones, about 61% of them with a count of one. The ten most abundant clones make up roughly 2.4% of the sample. The sample consisted of PBMCs. The receptor source for this set is a young woman in good health and CMV-seronegative.

Only a few counts were recorded for this clone. J is TRBJ2-3 and V is TRBV6-5, with 13 bases matching TRBD2. The CDR3 is made up of 15 amino acids. J gave up 4 bases and V 7 bases, and 5 bases lay outside the gene matches. Germline V gene lookup returns CDR1 MNHEY and CDR2 SVGAGI. In DNA, the CDR3 is TGTGCCAGCATCGGGACTAGCGGGACGGCAGATACGCAGTATTTT. Its translation: CASIGTSGTADTQYF.

The genes are TRBV27 and TRBJ2-7; no reliable D call. The CDR3 extends over 11 amino acids. Germline values: CDR1 MNHEY, CDR2 SMNVEV (reference sequence). The V and J ends lost 2 bases and 5 bases respectively, with 4 bases between them. Written as DNA, the CDR3 is TGTGCCAGCAGTTTAGGCCACGAGCAGTACTTC. This sequence encodes CASSLGHEQYF.

The chain carries TRBV6-6 and TRBJ1-6, with D tentatively TRBD1 (6 bases). The CDR3 contains 14 residues. Trimming shortened V by 7 bases and J by 8 bases, and 15 bases separated the two germline ends. The germline gives CDR1 MNHNY, CDR2 SVGAGI (reference sequence). The CDR3 protein is CASTNLGGYSPLHF. CDR3 nucleotides: TGTGCCAGCACCAACTTAGGGGGTTATTCACCCCTCCACTTT.

This rearrangement joins TRBV7-6 to TRBJ2-3; 11 bases map to TRBD2. CDR1 and CDR2 from the germline V gene are SGHVS and FNYEAQ. The CDR3 runs 15 residues. V was pared by 5 bases and J by 4 bases, with 5 bases of the junction left unmatched. Written as DNA, the CDR3 is TGTGCCAGCAGCCCAAGACTAGCGGGGTCAGATACGCAGTATTTT. Protein sequence: CASSPRLAGSDTQYF.

This chain joins TRBV28 and TRBJ1-1, with TRBD1 as a possible D gene (5 bases). Per the germline V gene, CDR1 is MDHEN and CDR2 is SYDVKM. V shed 5 bases and J shed 1 base, with 11 bases lying between them. CDR3 size: 14 residues. The CDR3 coding sequence is TGTGCCAGCAGTCTGGGGGGACCGAACACTGAAGCTTTCTTT. Translation gives CASSLGGPNTEAFF.

For the CDR3, the DNA is TGTGCCAGCAGTTTAACCCTCCCCGGGGTAAGAGGTGATTCACCCCTCCACTTT. It translates to CASSLTLPGVRGDSPLHF. The chain links TRBV28 to TRBJ1-6; the D is unclear. This CDR3 region has 18 residues. Germline CDR1 reads MDHEN; CDR2 reads SYDVKM. V was shortened by 2 bases and J by 8 bases, with 22 bases between the two germline ends.

This clone showed up just once. This chain connects TRBV7-9 to TRBJ2-7; 15 bases line up with TRBD2. V lost 3 bases to trimming and J lost 6 bases; unmatched junction nucleotides: 6. The germline V gene encodes CDR1 SEHNR and CDR2 FQNEAQ (reference sequence). The CDR3 extends over 16 amino acids. As DNA, the CDR3 is TGTGCCAGCAGCTTTGGACTAGCGGGAGGGCCGGCCGAGCAGTACTTC. This sequence encodes CASSFGLAGGPAEQYF.

V and J are TRBV7-2 and TRBJ1-2; D is ambiguous. In germline, CDR1 is SGHTA, CDR2 FQGNSA. The V gene lost 3 bases and the J gene lost 4 bases, with 15 bases spanning the gap. CDR3 length: 15 residues. This CDR3 is CASSLDRGNFYGYTF. The CDR3 DNA reads TGTGCCAGCAGCTTGGACCGGGGTAATTTCTATGGCTACACCTTC.

The V and J genes are TRBV10-3 and TRBJ1-2; D perhaps matches TRBD1 (6 bases). This CDR3 comprises 13 residues. Germline CDR1 and CDR2: ENHRY and SYGVKD. V was pared by 2 bases and J by 8 bases, with 12 bases between. The CDR3 is CAISEGQKEGYTF. CDR3 sequence (DNA): TGTGCCATCAGTGAGGGACAGAAAGAAGGCTACACCTTC.

With regard to this clone: At one boundary the junction diverges from the germline segment, which might be a read error. J is TRBJ2-5 and V is TRBV7-7; the D gene is possibly TRBD1 (5 bases). The CDR3 is made up of 15 amino acids. Germline loops: CDR1 SSHAT, CDR2 FNYEAQ (reference sequence). This chain's CDR3 is CASSLGAGMAETQYF. The DNA for the CDR3 is TGTGCTAGCAGCTTAGGTGCAGGGATGGCGGAGACCCAGTACTTC.

This chain links TRBV27 with TRBJ2-7; D might be TRBD1 (7 bases). V lost 6 bases and J 7 bases, leaving 19 bases between the germline ends. The CDR3 is made up of 14 amino acids. Looked up from germline, CDR1 is MNHEY and CDR2 is SMNVEV (reference sequence). The CDR3 DNA is TGTGCCAGCAGCCACGGGGCACCAGGGGGGGAGCAGTACTTC. It specifies CASSHGAPGGEQYF.

There are a few counts of this clone. V and J are TRBV6-5 and TRBJ2-1; 12 nucleotides match TRBD2. V was clipped by 7 bases and J by 8 bases; unmatched bases: 6. Germline CDR1 and CDR2: MNHEY and SVGAGI. The CDR3 is 14 residues long. The CDR3 DNA reads TGTGCCAGCATCTCACTAGCGGGAGGCTATGAGCAGTTCTTC. Protein sequence: CASISLAGGYEQFF.

The J gene is TRBJ1-2, the V gene TRBV9, with 8 positions matching TRBD1. J was trimmed by 6 bases and V by 4 bases; bases with no gene match: 8. This CDR3 has 14 amino acids. Germline loops: CDR1 SGDLS, CDR2 YYNGEE. The CDR3 loop reads CASSSGQGVDGYTF. Written as DNA, the CDR3 is TGTGCCAGCAGCTCAGGACAGGGAGTTGATGGCTACACCTTC. The full variable domain, its missing parts supplied by reference TRBV9 and TRBJ1-2, is DSGVTQTPKHLITATGQRVTLRCSPRSGDLSVYWYQQSLDQGLQFLIQYYNGEERAKGNILERFSAQQFPDLHSELNLSSLELGDSALYFCASSSGQGVDGYTFGSGTRLTVV.

The gene calls are TRBV28 and TRBJ1-5; TRBD1 is a possible D gene (6 bases). Germline lookup yields CDR1 MDHEN and CDR2 SYDVKM. Trimming cost V 3 bases and J 3 bases, with 18 bases left between them. This CDR3 contains 17 residues. The CDR3 region is CASSLFVSGVVNQPQHF. In DNA, the CDR3 is TGTGCCAGCAGTTTGTTTGTGTCAGGGGTTGTCAATCAGCCCCAGCATTTT.

The V gene is TRBV9, the J gene TRBJ2-1; TRBD2 matches 7 bases. In germline, CDR1 is SGDLS, CDR2 YYNGEE. CDR3 length equals 15 residues. V lost 3 bases, J lost 2 bases, and 5 bases stayed unmatched. The CDR3 is CASSERDPTYNEQFF. As DNA, the CDR3 is TGTGCCAGCAGCGAGCGGGACCCCACCTACAATGAGCAGTTCTTC. Based on the CDR3 plus reference TRBV9 and TRBJ2-1, the full variable domain is DSGVTQTPKHLITATGQRVTLRCSPRSGDLSVYWYQQSLDQGLQFLIQYYNGEERAKGNILERFSAQQFPDLHSELNLSSLELGDSALYFCASSERDPTYNEQFFGPGTRLTVL.

The CDR3 nucleotides read TGTGCCAGCAGTTTCCTTGTACTAGCGAACCATGAGCAGTTCTTC. It encodes CASSFLVLANHEQFF. The chain links TRBV28 to TRBJ2-1, with TRBD2 matching 7 bases. V was pared by 3 bases and J by 8 bases, with 10 bases of the junction left unmatched. The CDR3 extends over 15 amino acids. Germline V gene data show CDR1 as MDHEN and CDR2 as SYDVKM.

The chain uses TRBV9 and TRBJ2-7, with TRBD2 matching over 11 bases. CDR1 and CDR2 (germline): SGDLS, YYNGEE. V shed 4 bases and J 0 bases; nucleotides not matched to a gene: 12. There are 18 residues in the CDR3. The CDR3 sequence is CASSKAGLAVLSSYEQYF. The DNA of the CDR3 is TGTGCCAGCAGCAAGGCGGGACTAGCGGTTCTTAGCTCCTACGAGCAGTACTTC. Drawing the rest from reference TRBV9 and TRBJ2-7, the complete variable domain is DSGVTQTPKHLITATGQRVTLRCSPRSGDLSVYWYQQSLDQGLQFLIQYYNGEERAKGNILERFSAQQFPDLHSELNLSSLELGDSALYFCASSKAGLAVLSSYEQYFGPGTRLTVT.

This clone showed up just a few times. The rearrangement uses TRBV27 and TRBJ2-7, with D perhaps TRBD2 (5 bases). Trimming took 5 bases from V and 3 from J, leaving 11 bases between them. The CDR3 totals 13 residues. Germline V lookup: CDR1 MNHEY, CDR2 SMNVEV (reference sequence). CDR3 sequence: CASSPWTRYEQYF. The CDR3, as DNA: TGTGCCAGCAGTCCGTGGACTCGCTACGAGCAGTACTTC.

The V call is TRBV6-1, the J call TRBJ1-2; D is perhaps TRBD1 (5 bases). Germline assignment: CDR1 MNHNS and CDR2 SASEGT. This CDR3 is built from 13 residues. With 6 bases removed from V and 8 bases from J, the gap between germline ends came to 16 bases. The CDR3 DNA reads TGTGCCAGCAGGGGAGCTGGGACTCACGGCTACACCTTC. Translation gives CASRGAGTHGYTF.

The chain couples TRBV6-6 to TRBJ1-3; 7 bases map to TRBD1. Per the germline V gene, CDR1 is MNHNY and CDR2 is SVGAGI (reference sequence). V was clipped by 7 bases and J by 0 bases; unmatched bases: 9. The CDR3 covers 16 residues. The CDR3 protein is CASTPGQQSSGNTIYF. The CDR3 DNA sequence: TGTGCCAGCACTCCGGGACAGCAGTCCTCTGGAAACACCATATATTTT.

The gene calls are TRBV6-1 and TRBJ2-7; TRBD2 aligns across 11 bases. Looked up from germline, CDR1 is MNHNS and CDR2 is SASEGT. This CDR3 comprises 13 residues. V lost 7 bases to trimming and J lost 4 bases; unmatched junction nucleotides: 3. In DNA, the CDR3 is TGTGCCAGCAAAACTAGCGGGAGTTACGAGCAGTACTTC. Encoded protein: CASKTSGSYEQYF.

As DNA, the CDR3 is TGTGCCAGCAGTCCGGGTCGGGACATTAGCAATCAGCCCCAGCATTTT. Its protein product is CASSPGRDISNQPQHF. V gene TRBV28 combines with J gene TRBJ1-5; D might be TRBD1 (6 bases). Trimming cost V 5 bases and J 0 bases, with 14 bases left between them. The germline gives CDR1 MDHEN, CDR2 SYDVKM. The CDR3 length is 16 residues.

Only one count was recorded for this clone. CDR3 nucleotides: TGTGCCAGCAACACCTACGAGGGGGCCTTCGCTGAAGCTTTCTTT. Translated, it gives CASNTYEGAFAEAFF. The V gene is TRBV21-1, the J gene TRBJ1-1; whether TRBD1, the table's D call, matches the DNA was not checked. TRBV21-1 is flagged as a pseudogene. This CDR3 contains 15 residues.

This chain links TRBV7-9 with TRBJ1-1; D is possibly TRBD1 (5 bases). The V and J ends lost 5 bases and 1 base respectively, with 8 bases between them. Germline V gene lookup returns CDR1 SEHNR and CDR2 FQNEAQ (reference sequence). The CDR3 covers 13 residues. CDR3 nucleotide sequence: TGTGCCAGCAGCCAGCAGGGGAACACTGAAGCTTTCTTT. This encodes CASSQQGNTEAFF.